The rows below give T cell receptor beta chains drawn from one sample of a study of identical twins. TCRdb recomputed calls from the 5' RACE reads with MiXCR, one row per CDR3 protein. Here the sample spans 230,000 or so distinct CDR3 sequences, about 8.5% being singletons. The same sample was also used in a study of yellow fever vaccine responses in identical twins.

The sequenced material came from CD8+ T cells sorted from blood. Receptors originate from a woman between 18 and 29 years old in good health. CDR3s include the opening cysteine and the closing phenylalanine or tryptophan. The order of the fields is V gene, CDR3 protein.

V: TRBV6-1; CDR3: CASSEGSESSTQYF
V: TRBV10-3; CDR3: CAISGGQGPNTGELFF
V: TRBV6-2/TRBV6-3; CDR3: CASTTYLTDTQYF
V: TRBV7-8; CDR3: CASSLSLAGGGSTDTQYF
V: TRBV10-2; CDR3: CASSGSLDQAEETQYF
V: TRBV5-1; CDR3: CASSLLGGANVLTF
V: TRBV28; CDR3: CASSHRAGSDTEAFF
V: TRBV29-1; CDR3: CSVGWEGSAGATDTQYF
V: TRBV28; CDR3: CASSFRGSTDTQYF
V: TRBV7-9; CDR3: CASNPGRQLSYEQYF
V: TRBV6-5; CDR3: CASSYPPTGGFEKLFF
V: TRBV4-2; CDR3: CASSQETSGSWPESYNEQFF
V: TRBV29-1; CDR3: CSAKVDTGELFF
V: TRBV10-1; CDR3: CASSESEDRVKSTDEQYF
V: TRBV27; CDR3: CASSLGGATAYNEQFF
V: TRBV6-2/TRBV6-3; CDR3: CASSYDRNSYEQYF
V: TRBV7-3; CDR3: CASSFDPTGELFF
V: TRBV4-2; CDR3: CASSGTTHGELFF
V: TRBV4-3; CDR3: CASTTGGVRYEQYF
V: TRBV6-1; CDR3: CASSPGLAPYQETQYF
V: TRBV29-1; CDR3: CSVAGLISSYNEQFF
V: TRBV5-1; CDR3: CASSFLGISSYNEQFF
V: TRBV18; CDR3: CASSPPGTSGGWNIQYF
V: TRBV12-3/TRBV12-4; CDR3: CASSSTSEELNEQFF
V: TRBV5-6; CDR3: CASSSILSGGYNEQFF
V: TRBV11-3; CDR3: CASSLQRGATDTQYF
V: TRBV29-1; CDR3: CSTGGRSGLGGTYEQYF
V: TRBV20-1; CDR3: CSARGSGAYEQYF
V: TRBV7-9; CDR3: CASSSGQDYEQYF
V: TRBV29-1; CDR3: CSVEGINYGYTF
V: TRBV10-1; CDR3: CASSEDPGRSTDTQYF
V: TRBV20-1; CDR3: CSARGRETYNEQFF